Here is one T cell receptor beta chain with its context. One end of the junction does not line up with germline, which may come from a read error. CDR1 is SGHDN and CDR2 is FVKESK in the germline V gene. This CDR3 comprises 12 residues. Through a sample-barcoded 5' primer and a J-beta primer mix, a second PCR was run for roughly 7 to 11 cycles. TCRdb reanalysed the 5' RACE reads using MiXCR and keeps one entry per CDR3 protein. The sample gives about 570,000 distinct CDR3 sequences, about 25% of which show up once; roughly 18% is in the top ten. This entry is derived from a study of blood T cells in healthy people across ages. Donation came from healthy Caucasian individuals in Russia who were aged about 6 to 95. Every donor contributed 7.5 to 10 milliliters of peripheral blood by blood draw. Every sample gave at least 5 micrograms of total RNA when it was extracted.

Sequenced input: blood. The receptor comes from a woman in her 70s in good health. The chain employs TRBV14 and TRBJ1-1, with D maybe TRBD1 (5 bases). CDR3: CASSPRWDGHQF. CDR3 nucleotide sequence: TGTGCCAGCAGCCCTCGATGGGACGGACACCAGTTT. Full variable domain (outside the CDR3, taken from reference TRBV14 and TRBJ1-1): EAGVTQFPSHSVIEKGQTVTLRCDPISGHDNLYWYRRVMGKEIKFLLHFVKESKQDESGMPNNRFLAERTGGTYSTLKVQPAELEDSGVYFCASSPRWDGHQFGQGTRLTVV.